This TCR beta chain comes out of a study of T cell responses to AZD1222 COVID-19 vaccine. Note on this clone: Its antigen is currently unknown.

Libraries were prepared by immunoSEQ multiplex PCR; TCRdb keeps only in-frame clonotypes and omits some of them. The table shows roughly 72,000 clones, with about 87% occurring only once. Study-level findings and limits: Clonal diversity was possibly underestimated, and the donors were mostly white British, with more females. Across spike, vaccine-associated CD4 TCRs were found, dominant at 160-218 and 743-854.

Germline CDR1 SSHAT, CDR2 FNYEAQ (reference sequence). V was pared by 5 bases and J by 2 bases, with 4 bases of the junction left unmatched. The length of the CDR3 is 15 residues. The chain is built from TRBV7-7 and TRBJ2-3, with TRBD2 matching over 10 bases. The sequencing used peripheral blood, collected 28 days after the second dose of the MenACWY control vaccine. The TCR sequence derives from an adult who received the MenACWY meningococcal vaccine as a control. The CDR3 DNA reads TGTGCCAGCAGCCTCAGCGGGGGGGACACAGATACGCAGTATTTT. Protein product: CASSLSGGDTDTQYF.